These 10 T cell receptor beta chains share one sample of origin, sequenced in a study of technical replicates of blood from a few donors. Sequenced by immunoSEQ multiplex PCR; TCRdb stores in-frame clones only, minus some. This repertoire shows tens of thousands of clones, about 94% found once; its top ten account for around 0.25%. The sequenced sample was T cells isolated from PBMCs. These receptors originate from a human donor in good health.

The chain employs TRBV30 and TRBJ1-1; D is possibly TRBD1 (6 bases). With 3 bases removed from V and 0 bases from J, the gap between germline ends came to 23 bases. This CDR3 is built from 18 residues. Germline assignment: CDR1 GTSNPN and CDR2 SVGIG (reference sequence). The CDR3 reads CAWRVRMFGGTVNTEAFF. In DNA form, the CDR3 reads TGTGCCTGGAGGGTGCGTATGTTTGGGGGCACGGTGAACACTGAAGCTTTCTTT.

J is TRBJ1-1 and V is TRBV6-5; weak D call: TRBD1 (5 bases). CDR3 length equals 14 residues. Germline lookup yields CDR1 MNHEY and CDR2 SVGAGI. V lost 4 bases, J lost 1 base, and 10 bases lay in between. The CDR3 nucleotides read TGTGCCAGCAGTTGGGGACTGAAGAACACTGAAGCTTTCTTT. It encodes CASSWGLKNTEAFF.

The V gene is TRBV5-1, the J gene TRBJ2-5, with 7 bases lining up with TRBD2. The CDR3 is made up of 13 amino acids. The germline V gene has CDR1 SGHRS and CDR2 YFSETQ. With 4 bases clipped from V and 5 bases from J, the junction kept 5 bases outside the gene matches. CDR3 in DNA: TGCGCCAGCAGCCTGACTAGCCTGGAGACCCAGTACTTC. Translation gives CASSLTSLETQYF.

The CDR3 DNA follows: TGTGCCAGCAGCACTCAACCCGGAGGGGTCTCTGAAGCTTTCTTT. Protein product: CASSTQPGGVSEAFF. The chain carries TRBV9 and TRBJ1-1, with D possibly matching TRBD1 (5 bases). CDR1 is SGDLS, CDR2 YYNGEE, per germline. The CDR3 is 15 residues long. With 4 bases removed from V and 6 bases from J, the gap between germline ends came to 19 bases. Using reference TRBV9 and TRBJ1-1 for the parts outside the CDR3, the full variable domain is DSGVTQTPKHLITATGQRVTLRCSPRSGDLSVYWYQQSLDQGLQFLIQYYNGEERAKGNILERFSAQQFPDLHSELNLSSLELGDSALYFCASSTQPGGVSEAFFGQGTRLTVV.

The chain employs TRBV7-9 and TRBJ2-4; D perhaps matches TRBD1 (5 bases). Germline V gene sequence: CDR1 SEHNR, CDR2 FQNEAQ (reference sequence). The CDR3 loop spans 13 amino acids. The V end was cut by 2 bases, the J end by 6 bases, with 8 bases between. In DNA, the CDR3 is TGTGCCAGCAGCTTACCAGGGCCAAACATTCAGTACTTC. Protein product: CASSLPGPNIQYF.

The chain carries TRBV18 and TRBJ2-7; unclear D gene. V lost 2 bases and J 3 bases, leaving 5 bases between the germline ends. The CDR3 has 12 residues. Germline V CDR1 and CDR2: KGHSH, LQKENI. The CDR3 loop reads CASSPENYEQYF. Here the CDR3 DNA reads TGTGCCAGCTCACCAGAGAACTACGAGCAGTACTTC.

The chain couples TRBV5-4 to TRBJ1-1, with 10 bases that match TRBD1. This CDR3 is 14 amino acids long. The junction had 4 bases not matched to a gene; V was cut back by 4 bases and J by 4 bases. Germline-derived CDR1 and CDR2 are SGHNT and YYREEE (reference sequence). The CDR3 DNA reads as TGTGCCAGCAGCATGGGACAGGGGATCACTGAAGCTTTCTTT. Translation gives CASSMGQGITEAFF.

V is TRBV5-1 and J is TRBJ2-3; 7 positions agree with TRBD1. The germline V gene encodes CDR1 SGHRS and CDR2 YFSETQ. V was clipped by 7 bases and J by 0 bases; unmatched bases: 8. The CDR3 covers 15 residues. CDR3: CASLTGTASTDTQYF. As DNA, the CDR3 is TGCGCCAGCCTTACAGGGACAGCTAGCACAGATACGCAGTATTTT.

CDR3 in DNA: TGTGCCAGCAGTTTAAGGGGCTTCTCTGGGGCCAACGTCCTGACTTTC. The encoded protein is CASSLRGFSGANVLTF. J is TRBJ2-6 and V is TRBV28; the D gene is possibly TRBD1 (5 bases). The CDR3 runs 16 residues. The V end lost 2 bases, the J end lost 0 bases, and 8 bases lay between the germline ends. Germline V lookup: CDR1 MDHEN, CDR2 SYDVKM. Together with reference TRBV28 and TRBJ2-6, the CDR3 gives the full variable domain: DVKVTQSSRYLVKRTGEKVFLECVQDMDHENMFWYRQDPGLGLRLIYFSYDVKMKEKGDIPEGYSVSREKKERFSLILESASTNQTSMYLCASSLRGFSGANVLTFGAGSRLTVL.

CDR3 amino acids: CASIVTSGRTYEQYF. In nucleotides, the CDR3 is TGTGCCAGCATCGTAACTAGCGGGAGGACCTACGAGCAGTACTTC. This sequence joins TRBV7-2 and TRBJ2-7, with TRBD2 matching over 12 bases. The CDR3 contains 15 residues. Losses at the gene ends were 7 bases for V and 2 bases for J; bases not matched to a gene: 6. The germline V gene has CDR1 SGHTA and CDR2 FQGNSA.